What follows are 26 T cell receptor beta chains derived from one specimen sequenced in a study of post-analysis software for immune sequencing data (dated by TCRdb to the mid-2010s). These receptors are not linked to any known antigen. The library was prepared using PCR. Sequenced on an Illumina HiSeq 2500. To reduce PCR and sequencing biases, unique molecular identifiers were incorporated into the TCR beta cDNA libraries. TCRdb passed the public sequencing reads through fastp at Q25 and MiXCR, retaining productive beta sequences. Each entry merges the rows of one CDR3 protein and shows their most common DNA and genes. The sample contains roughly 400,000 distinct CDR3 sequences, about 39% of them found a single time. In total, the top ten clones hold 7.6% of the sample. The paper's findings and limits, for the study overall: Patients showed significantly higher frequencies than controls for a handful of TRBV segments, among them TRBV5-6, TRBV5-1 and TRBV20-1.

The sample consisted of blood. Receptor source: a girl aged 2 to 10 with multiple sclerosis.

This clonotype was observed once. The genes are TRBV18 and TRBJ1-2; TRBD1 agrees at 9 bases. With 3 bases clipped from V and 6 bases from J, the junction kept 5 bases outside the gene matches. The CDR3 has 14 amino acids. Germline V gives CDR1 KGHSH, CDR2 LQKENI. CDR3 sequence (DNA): TGTGCCAGCTCACCGACAGGGGGGTCCAATGGCTACACCTTC. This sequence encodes CASSPTGGSNGYTF.

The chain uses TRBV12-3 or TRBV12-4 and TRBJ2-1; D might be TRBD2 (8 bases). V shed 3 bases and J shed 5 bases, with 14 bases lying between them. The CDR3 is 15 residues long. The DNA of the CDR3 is TGTGCCAGCAGTTTCACGGGAGGGGGCCACAATGAGCAGTTCTTC. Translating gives CASSFTGGGHNEQFF.

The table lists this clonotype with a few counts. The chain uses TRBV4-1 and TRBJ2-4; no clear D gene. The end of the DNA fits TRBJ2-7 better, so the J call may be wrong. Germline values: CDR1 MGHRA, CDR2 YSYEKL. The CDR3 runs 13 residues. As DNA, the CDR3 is TGCGCCAGCAGCCCGGAGAGCGTGGACGAGCAGTACTTC. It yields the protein CASSPESVDEQYF.

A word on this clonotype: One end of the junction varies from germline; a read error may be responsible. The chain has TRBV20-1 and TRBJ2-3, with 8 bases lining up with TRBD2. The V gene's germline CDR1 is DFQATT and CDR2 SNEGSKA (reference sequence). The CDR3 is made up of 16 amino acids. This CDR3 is CSSREPSGSLTDTQYF. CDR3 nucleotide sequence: TGCAGTTCTAGAGAGCCCAGCGGGAGTTTAACAGATACGCAGTATTTT.

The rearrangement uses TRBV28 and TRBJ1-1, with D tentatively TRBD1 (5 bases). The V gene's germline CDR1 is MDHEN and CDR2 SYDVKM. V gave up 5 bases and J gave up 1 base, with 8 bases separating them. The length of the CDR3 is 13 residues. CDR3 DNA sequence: TGTGCCAGCAGTGAAACAGGGAACACTGAAGCTTTCTTT. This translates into CASSETGNTEAFF.

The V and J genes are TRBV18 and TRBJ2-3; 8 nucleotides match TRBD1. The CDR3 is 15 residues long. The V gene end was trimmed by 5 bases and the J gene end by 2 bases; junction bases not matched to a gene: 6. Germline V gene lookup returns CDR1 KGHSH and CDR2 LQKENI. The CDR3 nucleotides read TGTGCCAGCTCAACAGACAGGGGACTCACAGATACGCAGTATTTT. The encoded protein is CASSTDRGLTDTQYF.

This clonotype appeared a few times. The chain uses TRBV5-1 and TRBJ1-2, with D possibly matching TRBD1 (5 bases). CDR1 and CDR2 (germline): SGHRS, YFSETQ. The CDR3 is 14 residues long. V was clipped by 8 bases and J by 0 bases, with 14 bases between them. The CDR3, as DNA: TGCGCCAGGGGGACCGGGTTTACTAACTATGGCTACACCTTC. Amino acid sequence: CARGTGFTNYGYTF.

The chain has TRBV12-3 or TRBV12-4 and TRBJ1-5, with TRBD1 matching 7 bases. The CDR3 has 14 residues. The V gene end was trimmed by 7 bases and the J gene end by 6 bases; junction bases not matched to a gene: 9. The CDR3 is CASTPGGAGQPQHF. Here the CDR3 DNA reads TGTGCCAGCACCCCAGGGGGTGCTGGTCAGCCCCAGCATTTT.

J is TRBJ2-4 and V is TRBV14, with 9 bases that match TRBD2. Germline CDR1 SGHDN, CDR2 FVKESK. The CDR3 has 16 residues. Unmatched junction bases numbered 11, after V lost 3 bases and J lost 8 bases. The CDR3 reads CASSHPRAGGVDIQYF. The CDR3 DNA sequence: TGTGCCAGCAGCCACCCCCGGGCGGGAGGGGTTGACATTCAGTACTTC.

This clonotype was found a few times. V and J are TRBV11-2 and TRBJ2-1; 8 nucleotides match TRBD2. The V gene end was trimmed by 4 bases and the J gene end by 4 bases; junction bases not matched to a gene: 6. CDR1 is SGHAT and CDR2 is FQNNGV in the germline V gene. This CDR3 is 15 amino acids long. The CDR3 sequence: CASSSIAGQYNEQFF. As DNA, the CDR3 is TGTGCCAGCAGCTCGATAGCGGGGCAGTACAATGAGCAGTTCTTC.

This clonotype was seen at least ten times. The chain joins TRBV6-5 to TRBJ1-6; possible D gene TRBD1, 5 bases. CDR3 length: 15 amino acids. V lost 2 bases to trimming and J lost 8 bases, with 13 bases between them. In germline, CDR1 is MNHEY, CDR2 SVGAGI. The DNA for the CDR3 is TGTGCCAGCAGTTACGACAGACGTCCGGATTCACCCCTCCACTTT. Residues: CASSYDRRPDSPLHF.

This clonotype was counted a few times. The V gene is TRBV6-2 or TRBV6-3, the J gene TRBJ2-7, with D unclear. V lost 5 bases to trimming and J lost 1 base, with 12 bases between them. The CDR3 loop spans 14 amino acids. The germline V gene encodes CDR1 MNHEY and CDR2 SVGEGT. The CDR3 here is CASSESRASYEQYF. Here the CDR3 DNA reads TGTGCCAGCAGTGAGTCTCGAGCATCCTACGAGCAGTACTTC.

CDR3 in DNA: TGTGCCAGCAGTTTATTACCCCCGACAGGGTTTCACTATGGCTACACCTTC. Residues: CASSLLPPTGFHYGYTF. The rearrangement uses TRBV28 and TRBJ1-2, with TRBD1 identical over 7 bases. The CDR3 consists of 17 residues. The germline V gene encodes CDR1 MDHEN and CDR2 SYDVKM. V lost 1 base to trimming and J lost 3 bases; unmatched junction nucleotides: 11.

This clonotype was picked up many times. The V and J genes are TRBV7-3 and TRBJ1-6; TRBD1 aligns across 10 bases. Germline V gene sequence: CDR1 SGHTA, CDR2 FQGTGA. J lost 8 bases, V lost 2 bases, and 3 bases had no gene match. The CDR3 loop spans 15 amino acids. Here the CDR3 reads CASSLGGTGDSPLHF. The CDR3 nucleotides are TGTGCCAGCAGCTTAGGAGGGACAGGGGATTCACCCCTCCACTTT.

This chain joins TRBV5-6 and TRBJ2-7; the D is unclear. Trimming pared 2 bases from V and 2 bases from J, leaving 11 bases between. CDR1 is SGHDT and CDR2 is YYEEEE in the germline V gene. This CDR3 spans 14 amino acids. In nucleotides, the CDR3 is TGTGCCAGCAGCTTCCCCGGCCCAACCTACGAGCAGTACTTC. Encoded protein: CASSFPGPTYEQYF.

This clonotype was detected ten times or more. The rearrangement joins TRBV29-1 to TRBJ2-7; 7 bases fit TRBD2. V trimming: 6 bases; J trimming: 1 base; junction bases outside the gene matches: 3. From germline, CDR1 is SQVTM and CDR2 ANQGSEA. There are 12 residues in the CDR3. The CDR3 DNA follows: TGCAGCGTCCGGGGACTATCCTACGAGCAGTACTTC. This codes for CSVRGLSYEQYF.

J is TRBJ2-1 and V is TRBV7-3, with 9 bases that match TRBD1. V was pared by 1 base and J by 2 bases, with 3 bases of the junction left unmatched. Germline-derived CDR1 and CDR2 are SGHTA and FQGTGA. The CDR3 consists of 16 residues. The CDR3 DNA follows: TGTGCCAGCAGCTTAAAAGGACAGGGGCCCTACAATGAGCAGTTCTTC. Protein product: CASSLKGQGPYNEQFF.

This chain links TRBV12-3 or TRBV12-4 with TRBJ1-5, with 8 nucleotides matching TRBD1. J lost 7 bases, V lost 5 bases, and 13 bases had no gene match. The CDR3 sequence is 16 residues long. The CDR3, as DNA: TGTGCCAGCAGTCCGTGGACAGGGTTAGGGCACCAGCCCCAGCATTTT. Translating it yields CASSPWTGLGHQPQHF.

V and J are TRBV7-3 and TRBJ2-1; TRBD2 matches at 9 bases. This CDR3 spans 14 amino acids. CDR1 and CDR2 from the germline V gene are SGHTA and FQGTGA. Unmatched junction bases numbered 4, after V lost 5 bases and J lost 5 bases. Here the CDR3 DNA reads TGTGCCAGCAGCGGTTGGACTAGCGACAATGAGCAGTTCTTC. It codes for CASSGWTSDNEQFF. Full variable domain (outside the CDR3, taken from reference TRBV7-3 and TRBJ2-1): GAGVSQTPSNKVTEKGKYVELRCDPISGHTALYWYRQSLGQGPEFLIYFQGTGAADDSGLPNDRFFAVRPEGSVSTLKIQRTERGDSAVYLCASSGWTSDNEQFFGPGTRLTVL.

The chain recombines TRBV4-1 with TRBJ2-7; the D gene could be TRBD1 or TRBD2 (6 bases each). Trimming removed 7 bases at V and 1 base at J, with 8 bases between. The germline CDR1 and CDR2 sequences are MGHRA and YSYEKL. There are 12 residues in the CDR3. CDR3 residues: CASKGGSYEQYF. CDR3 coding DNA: TGCGCCAGCAAGGGGGGATCCTACGAGCAGTACTTC.

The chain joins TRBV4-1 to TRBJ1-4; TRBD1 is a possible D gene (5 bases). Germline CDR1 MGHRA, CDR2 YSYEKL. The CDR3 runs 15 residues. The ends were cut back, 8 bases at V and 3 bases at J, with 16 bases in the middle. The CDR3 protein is CASRDEASANEKLFF. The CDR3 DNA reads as TGCGCCAGCCGGGACGAGGCCTCGGCTAATGAAAAACTGTTTTTT.

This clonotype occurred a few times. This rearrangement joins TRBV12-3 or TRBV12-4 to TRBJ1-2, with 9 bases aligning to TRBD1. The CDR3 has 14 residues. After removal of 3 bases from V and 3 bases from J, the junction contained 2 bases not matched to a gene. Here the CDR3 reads CASSLRQGDYGYTF. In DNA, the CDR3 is TGTGCCAGCAGTTTGCGACAGGGGGACTATGGCTACACCTTC.

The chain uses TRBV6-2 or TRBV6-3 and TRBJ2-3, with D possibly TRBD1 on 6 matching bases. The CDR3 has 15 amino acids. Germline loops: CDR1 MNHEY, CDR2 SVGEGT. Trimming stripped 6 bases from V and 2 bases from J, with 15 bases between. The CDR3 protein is CASRPRGGYTDTQYF. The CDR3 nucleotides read TGTGCCAGCAGACCCAGGGGCGGTTACACAGATACGCAGTATTTT.

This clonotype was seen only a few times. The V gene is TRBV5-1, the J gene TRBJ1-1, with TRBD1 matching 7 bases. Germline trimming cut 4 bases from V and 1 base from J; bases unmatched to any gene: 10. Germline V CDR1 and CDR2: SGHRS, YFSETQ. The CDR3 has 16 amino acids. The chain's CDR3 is CASSASQGNSNTEAFF. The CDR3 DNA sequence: TGCGCCAGCAGCGCCTCACAGGGGAACTCGAACACTGAAGCTTTCTTT.

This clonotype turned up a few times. The CDR3 DNA reads TGTGCCAGTAGTATCGACATGAGCTCCTACGAGCAGTACTTC. Its protein product is CASSIDMSSYEQYF. V and J are TRBV19 and TRBJ2-7; D gene ambiguous. V dropped 3 bases and J dropped 0 bases, with 9 bases sitting between them. Germline CDR1 LNHDA, CDR2 SQIVND (reference sequence). The CDR3 has 14 amino acids.

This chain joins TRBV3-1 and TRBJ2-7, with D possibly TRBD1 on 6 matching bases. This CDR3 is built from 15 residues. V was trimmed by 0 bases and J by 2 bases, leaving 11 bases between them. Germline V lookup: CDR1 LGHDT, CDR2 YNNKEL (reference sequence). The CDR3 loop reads CASSQDPGEPYEQYF. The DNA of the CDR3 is TGTGCCAGCAGCCAAGACCCAGGGGAGCCCTACGAGCAGTACTTC.